This T cell receptor (beta chain) came from a study of T-cell memory formation after mild COVID-19. The ends lost 4 bases at V and 0 bases at J; junction bases unmatched: 3. Germline V gene data show CDR1 as SGDLS and CDR2 as YYNGEE. The CDR3 has 15 amino acids. This clonotype was detected many times. TCRdb reanalysed the 5' RACE reads using MiXCR and keeps one entry per CDR3 protein. Here the sample spans some 62,000 distinct CDR3 sequences, over 8.5% being singletons. The genes are TRBV9 and TRBJ2-2; 7 bases are shared with TRBD1. This TCR was sampled from a man aged 18 to 29 who had mild COVID-19 (a few samples of this study predate the infection). Cell type and time point are not known. Sequenced: PBMCs or a T cell subset sorted from them (not recorded which). The CDR3 reads CASSMTGTNTGELFF. The CDR3 region has the DNA TGTGCCAGCAGCATGACAGGGACGAACACCGGGGAGCTGTTTTTT.